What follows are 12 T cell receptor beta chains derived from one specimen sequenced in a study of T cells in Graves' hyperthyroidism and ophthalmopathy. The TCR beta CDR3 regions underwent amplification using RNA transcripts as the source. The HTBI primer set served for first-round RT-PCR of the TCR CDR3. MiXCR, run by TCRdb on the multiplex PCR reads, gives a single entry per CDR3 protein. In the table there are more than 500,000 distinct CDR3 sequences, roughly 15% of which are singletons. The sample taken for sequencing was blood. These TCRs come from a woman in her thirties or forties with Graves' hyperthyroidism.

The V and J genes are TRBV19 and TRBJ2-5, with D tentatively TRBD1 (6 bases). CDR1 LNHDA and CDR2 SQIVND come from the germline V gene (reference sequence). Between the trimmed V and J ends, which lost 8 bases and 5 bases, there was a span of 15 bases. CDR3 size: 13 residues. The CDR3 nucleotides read TGTGCCAGTGGGGACACCCCCAGGGAGACCCAGTACTTC. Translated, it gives CASGDTPRETQYF.

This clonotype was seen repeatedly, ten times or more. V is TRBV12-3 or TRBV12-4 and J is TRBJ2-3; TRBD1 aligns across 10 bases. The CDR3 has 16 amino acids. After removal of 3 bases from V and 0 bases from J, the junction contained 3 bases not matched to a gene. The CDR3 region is CASSLDRGISTDTQYF. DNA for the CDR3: TGTGCCAGCAGTTTGGACAGGGGGATAAGCACAGATACGCAGTATTTT.

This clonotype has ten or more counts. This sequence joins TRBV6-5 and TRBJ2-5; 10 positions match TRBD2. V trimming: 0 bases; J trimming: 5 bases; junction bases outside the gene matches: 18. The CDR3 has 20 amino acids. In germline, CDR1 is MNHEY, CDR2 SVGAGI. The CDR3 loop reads CASSYSRWGEAGGELETQYF. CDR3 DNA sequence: TGTGCCAGCAGTTACTCACGATGGGGGGAAGCGGGAGGGGAGTTGGAGACCCAGTACTTC.

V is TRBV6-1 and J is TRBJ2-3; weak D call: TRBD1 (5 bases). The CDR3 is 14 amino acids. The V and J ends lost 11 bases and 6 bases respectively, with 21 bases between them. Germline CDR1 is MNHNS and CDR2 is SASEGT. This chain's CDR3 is CAGTPWGGPDTQYF. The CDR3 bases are TGTGCCGGCACCCCTTGGGGCGGTCCCGATACGCAGTATTTT.

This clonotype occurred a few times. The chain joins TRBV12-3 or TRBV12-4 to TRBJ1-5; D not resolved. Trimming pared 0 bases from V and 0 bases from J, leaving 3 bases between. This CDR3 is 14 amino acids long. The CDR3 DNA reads TGTGCCAGCAGTTTAGCGAATAGCAATCAGCCCCAGCATTTT. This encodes CASSLANSNQPQHF.

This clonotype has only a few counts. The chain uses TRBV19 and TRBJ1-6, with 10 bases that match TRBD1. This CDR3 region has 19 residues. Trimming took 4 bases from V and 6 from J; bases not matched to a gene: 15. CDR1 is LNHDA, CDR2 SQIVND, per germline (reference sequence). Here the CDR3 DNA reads TGTGCCAGTAGTAGAGCCGGGACAGGGGCCACCCTTCGTAATTCACCCCTCCACTTT. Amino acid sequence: CASSRAGTGATLRNSPLHF.

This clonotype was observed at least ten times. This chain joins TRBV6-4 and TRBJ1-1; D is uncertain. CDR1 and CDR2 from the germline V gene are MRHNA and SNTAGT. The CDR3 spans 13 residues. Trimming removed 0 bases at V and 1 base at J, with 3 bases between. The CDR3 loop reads CASSDSENTEAFF. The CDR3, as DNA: TGTGCCAGCAGTGACTCGGAGAACACTGAAGCTTTCTTT.

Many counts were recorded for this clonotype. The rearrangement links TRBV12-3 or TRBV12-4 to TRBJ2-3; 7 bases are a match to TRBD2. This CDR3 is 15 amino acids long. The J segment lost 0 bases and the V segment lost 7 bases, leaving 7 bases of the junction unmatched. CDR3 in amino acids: CASTIMGGSTDTQYF. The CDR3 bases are TGTGCCAGCACAATAATGGGGGGGAGCACAGATACGCAGTATTTT.

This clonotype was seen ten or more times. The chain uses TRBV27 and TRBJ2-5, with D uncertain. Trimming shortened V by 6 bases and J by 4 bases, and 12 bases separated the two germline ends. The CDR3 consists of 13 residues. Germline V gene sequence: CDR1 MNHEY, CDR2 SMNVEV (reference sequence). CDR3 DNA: TGTGCCAGCAGAACTCATCAGAGAGAGACCCAGTACTTC. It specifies CASRTHQRETQYF.

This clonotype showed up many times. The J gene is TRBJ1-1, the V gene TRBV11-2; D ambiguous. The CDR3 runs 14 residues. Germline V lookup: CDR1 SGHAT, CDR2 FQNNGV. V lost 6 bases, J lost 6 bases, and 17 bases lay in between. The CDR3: CASRSLGRAAEAFF. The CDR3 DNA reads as TGTGCCAGCAGGTCCTTGGGGAGGGCCGCTGAAGCTTTCTTT.

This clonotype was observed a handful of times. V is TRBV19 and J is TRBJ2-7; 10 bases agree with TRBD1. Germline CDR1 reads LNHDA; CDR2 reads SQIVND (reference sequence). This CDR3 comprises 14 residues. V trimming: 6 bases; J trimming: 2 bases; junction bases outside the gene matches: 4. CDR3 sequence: CASRRTGGAYEQYF. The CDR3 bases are TGTGCCAGTAGGCGGACAGGGGGTGCCTACGAGCAGTACTTC. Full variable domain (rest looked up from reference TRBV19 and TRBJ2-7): DGGITQSPKYLFRKEGQNVTLSCEQNLNHDAMYWYRQDPGQGLRLIYYSQIVNDFQKGDIAEGYSVSREKKESFPLTVTSAQKNPTAFYLCASRRTGGAYEQYFGPGTRLTVT.

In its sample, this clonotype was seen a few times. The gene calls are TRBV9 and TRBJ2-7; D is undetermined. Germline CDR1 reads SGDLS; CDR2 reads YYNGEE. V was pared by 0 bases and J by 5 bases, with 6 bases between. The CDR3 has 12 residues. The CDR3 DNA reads TGTGCCAGCAGCGTAGATGAAAACGAGCAGTACTTC. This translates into CASSVDENEQYF.